The 28 T cell receptor beta chains given below trace back to one sample, sequenced in a study of shared clonotypes between healthy human individuals. The protocol was immunoSEQ multiplex PCR, while the TCRdb copy is restricted to in-frame clones and leaves out a portion. The table records under 2,500,000 clones, almost 96% of them present only once. The source material was naive CD4+ T cells sorted from blood. Subset meaning: CD45RA+ positively selected. These receptors all come from a man between 18 and 35 years old in good health.

CDR3 amino acids: CASSADRGITYEQYF. CDR3 DNA: TGTGCCAGCAGCGCGGACAGGGGGATTACTTACGAGCAGTACTTC. V and J are TRBV7-2 and TRBJ2-7; 10 bases are a match to TRBD1. CDR1 and CDR2 from the germline V gene are SGHTA and FQGNSA. This CDR3 has 15 residues. The junction had 8 bases not matched to a gene; V was cut back by 5 bases and J by 4 bases.

The V and J genes are TRBV11-2 and TRBJ2-3, with D possibly TRBD2 on 5 matching bases. Germline CDR1 is SGHAT and CDR2 is FQNNGV. The CDR3 extends over 13 amino acids. V was trimmed by 6 bases and J by 3 bases, leaving 10 bases between them. The CDR3 nucleotides read TGTGCCAGCAGGCTCTCGGGGACAGATACGCAGTATTTT. Translating it yields CASRLSGTDTQYF.

As to this clone: Other DNA sequences in this sample translate to the same CDR3. This chain joins TRBV18 and TRBJ2-7; TRBD2 agrees at 9 bases. V shed 5 bases and J 2 bases; nucleotides not matched to a gene: 4. The germline gives CDR1 KGHSH, CDR2 LQKENI. The CDR3 consists of 14 residues. CDR3 nucleotides: TGTGCCAGCTCATCGGGACTAGCCCCCTACGAGCAGTACTTC. This codes for CASSSGLAPYEQYF.

The V call is TRBV6-1, the J call TRBJ2-5; 11 bases agree with TRBD2. Germline values: CDR1 MNHNS, CDR2 SASEGT. The CDR3 has 15 amino acids. V was pared by 4 bases and J by 5 bases, with 6 bases of the junction left unmatched. The CDR3 loop reads CASSGLAGTRETQYF. DNA for the CDR3: TGTGCCAGCAGTGGACTAGCGGGAACTCGGGAGACCCAGTACTTC.

A remark on this clone: Other nucleotide sequences in the sample specify the same CDR3. The chain is built from TRBV5-1 and TRBJ2-3; TRBD1 aligns across 10 bases. The CDR3 runs to 15 residues. V shed 3 bases, J shed 1 base, and the junction held 2 bases outside the gene matches. CDR1 is SGHRS, CDR2 YFSETQ, per germline. In DNA form, the CDR3 reads TGCGCCAGCAGCTCTGGGACAGGGGGCACAGATACGCAGTATTTT. Translation: CASSSGTGGTDTQYF.

This sequence joins TRBV2 and TRBJ2-1; 8 bases agree with TRBD1. CDR1 is SNHLY, CDR2 FYNNEI, per germline. V shed 8 bases and J 9 bases; nucleotides not matched to a gene: 9. The CDR3 spans 13 residues. CDR3 in DNA: TGTGCCAGCTCGAGGACAGGGTTTACTGAGCAGTTCTTC. It yields the protein CASSRTGFTEQFF.

The J gene is TRBJ1-1, the V gene TRBV6-6, with TRBD1 as a possible D gene (5 bases). V dropped 2 bases and J dropped 1 base, with 11 bases sitting between them. The CDR3 has 15 amino acids. Germline assignment: CDR1 MNHNY and CDR2 SVGAGI (reference sequence). The CDR3 DNA is TGTGCCAGCAGTTACGTGGGGGTGGGGAACACTGAAGCTTTCTTT. Its translation: CASSYVGVGNTEAFF.

The chain carries TRBV5-1 and TRBJ2-5, with 7 bases matching TRBD1. The CDR3 is 15 residues long. V lost 0 bases, J lost 5 bases, and 7 bases stayed unmatched. Germline CDR1 reads SGHRS; CDR2 reads YFSETQ. The CDR3 nucleotides are TGCGCCAGCAGCTTGGCCCACAGGGGTTTTGAGACCCAGTACTTC. It codes for CASSLAHRGFETQYF. The full variable domain, with the rest looked up from reference TRBV5-1 and TRBJ2-5, is KAGVTQTPRYLIKTRGQQVTLSCSPISGHRSVSWYQQTPGQGLQFLFEYFSETQRNKGNFPGRFSGRQFSNSRSEMNVSTLELGDSALYLCASSLAHRGFETQYFGPGTRLLVL.

Here the CDR3 DNA reads TGTGCCAGCAGCTATGGCCCAACCTACGAGCAGTACTTC. It codes for CASSYGPTYEQYF. The J gene is TRBJ2-7, the V gene TRBV5-5; D is undetermined. Trimming took off 3 bases at V and 2 bases at J, with 9 bases between the two ends. The CDR3 runs to 13 residues. Germline V gene lookup returns CDR1 SGHKS and CDR2 YYEKEE (reference sequence).

This clone appeared once. The V gene is TRBV10-3, the J gene TRBJ1-3; TRBD1 is a possible D gene (5 bases). Germline V gives CDR1 ENHRY, CDR2 SYGVKD. The CDR3 is made up of 14 amino acids. The V gene lost 8 bases and the J gene lost 0 bases, with 11 bases spanning the gap. The CDR3, as DNA: TGTGCCATCGCGCGGGGCGACTCTGGAAACACCATATATTTT. Protein sequence: CAIARGDSGNTIYF.

The chain employs TRBV5-1 and TRBJ2-7; TRBD2 agrees at 9 bases. CDR3 length: 16 amino acids. J lost 6 bases, V lost 4 bases, and 14 bases had no gene match. Germline V gene lookup returns CDR1 SGHRS and CDR2 YFSETQ. CDR3: CASSGGSLAGKSEQYF. CDR3 DNA: TGCGCCAGCAGCGGAGGGTCACTAGCGGGTAAATCCGAGCAGTACTTC.

The genes are TRBV6-1 and TRBJ2-7, with TRBD1 identical over 9 bases. The V gene end was trimmed by 6 bases and the J gene end by 2 bases; junction bases not matched to a gene: 8. CDR3 length equals 15 residues. Germline V lookup: CDR1 MNHNS, CDR2 SASEGT. The CDR3 DNA follows: TGTGCCAGCAGCATCAACAGGGGGCCTCCCTACGAGCAGTACTTC. Its protein is CASSINRGPPYEQYF.

V gene TRBV5-4 combines with J gene TRBJ2-5, with 16 bases aligning to TRBD2. The germline CDR1 and CDR2 sequences are SGHNT and YYREEE (reference sequence). CDR3 length: 16 amino acids. After removal of 2 bases from V and 9 bases from J, the junction contained 7 bases not matched to a gene. CDR3 nucleotide sequence: TGTGCCAGCAGCTTTGCGGGGACTAGCGGGAGGGAGTCCCAGTACTTC. Protein sequence: CASSFAGTSGRESQYF. Supplemented by reference TRBV5-4 and TRBJ2-5, the full variable domain reads ETGVTQSPTHLIKTRGQQVTLRCSSQSGHNTVSWYQQALGQGPQFIFQYYREEENGRGNFPPRFSGLQFPNYSSELNVNALELDDSALYLCASSFAGTSGRESQYFGPGTRLLVL.

CDR3 bases: TGCGCCAGCAGCCAACAGGCGGGTGGGCGATCCCGCGATGTAGCTTTCTTT. This sequence encodes CASSQQAGGRSRDVAFF. V is TRBV4-1 and J is TRBJ1-1; D gene uncertain. Trimming stripped 2 bases from V and 10 bases from J, with 26 bases between. The CDR3 length is 17 residues. Germline V gene data show CDR1 as MGHRA and CDR2 as YSYEKL.

The chain recombines TRBV7-6 with TRBJ1-1; 7 bases fit TRBD1. The CDR3 loop spans 16 amino acids. Germline CDR1 is SGHVS and CDR2 is FNYEAQ. V gave up 2 bases and J gave up 1 base; unmatched junction bases: 7. CDR3 in amino acids: CASSLSRQGTNTEAFF. The DNA for the CDR3 is TGTGCCAGCAGCTTATCCCGACAGGGTACGAACACTGAAGCTTTCTTT.

This clone has just one count. The chain joins TRBV5-8 to TRBJ2-5; D is uncertain. V was clipped by 0 bases and J by 2 bases, with 8 bases between them. There are 14 residues in the CDR3. Germline values: CDR1 SGHTS, CDR2 YDEGEE. CDR3 sequence reads: CASSLARVQETQYF. The CDR3, as DNA: TGTGCCAGCAGCTTGGCCAGAGTACAAGAGACCCAGTACTTC. Together with reference TRBV5-8 and TRBJ2-5, the CDR3 gives the full variable domain: EAGVTQSPTHLIKTRGQQATLRCSPISGHTSVYWYQQALGLGLQFLLWYDEGEERNRGNFPPRFSGRQFPNYSSELNVNALELEDSALYLCASSLARVQETQYFGPGTRLLVL.

Remarks on this clone: The identical CDR3 is also encoded by other nucleotide sequences in the sample. The CDR3 DNA is TGCGCCAGCAGCTTAGGACAGACTTTGAACACTGAAGCTTTCTTT. The encoded protein is CASSLGQTLNTEAFF. The rearrangement links TRBV5-1 to TRBJ1-1; D perhaps matches TRBD1 (6 bases). V lost 2 bases and J lost 0, with 11 bases in between. This CDR3 is built from 15 residues. The germline gives CDR1 SGHRS, CDR2 YFSETQ.

The rearrangement uses TRBV28 and TRBJ2-1, with 15 bases identical to TRBD2. The CDR3 is made up of 15 amino acids. Looked up from germline, CDR1 is MDHEN and CDR2 is SYDVKM. Trimming removed 5 bases from V and 15 bases from J; junction bases left unmatched: 11. In DNA form, the CDR3 reads TGTGCCAGCAGTGCGATTACGGGACTAGCGGGAGGAGGGTTCTTC. It specifies CASSAITGLAGGGFF. Supplemented by reference TRBV28 and TRBJ2-1, the full variable domain reads DVKVTQSSRYLVKRTGEKVFLECVQDMDHENMFWYRQDPGLGLRLIYFSYDVKMKEKGDIPEGYSVSREKKERFSLILESASTNQTSMYLCASSAITGLAGGGFFGPGTRLTVL.

In the case of this clone: Other DNA sequences in this sample translate to the same CDR3. V usage is TRBV7-2 and J usage is TRBJ2-7, with D hard to call. The V gene lost 6 bases and the J gene lost 1 base, with 4 bases spanning the gap. Germline CDR1 reads SGHTA; CDR2 reads FQGNSA. The CDR3 extends over 11 amino acids. The CDR3 DNA is TGTGCCAGCAGTCCTTCCTACGAGCAGTACTTC. This sequence encodes CASSPSYEQYF.

The chain links TRBV5-1 to TRBJ1-3; tentative D call: TRBD1 (5 bases). V was trimmed by 4 bases and J by 2 bases, leaving 16 bases between them. Germline lookup yields CDR1 SGHRS and CDR2 YFSETQ. The CDR3 extends over 16 amino acids. The CDR3 sequence is CASSVGEGKPGNTIYF. DNA of the CDR3: TGCGCCAGCAGCGTTGGGGAGGGGAAACCTGGAAACACCATATATTTT.

The V call is TRBV28, the J call TRBJ2-7, with 9 bases identical to TRBD1. Germline trimming cut 7 bases from V and 1 base from J; bases unmatched to any gene: 11. This CDR3 is built from 16 residues. Germline V gene data show CDR1 as MDHEN and CDR2 as SYDVKM. This chain's CDR3 is CASTLGGGQGSYEQYF. DNA for the CDR3: TGTGCCAGCACACTGGGGGGAGGACAGGGGTCCTACGAGCAGTACTTC.

The genes are TRBV27 and TRBJ2-7, with D unresolved. This CDR3 contains 13 residues. Germline loops: CDR1 MNHEY, CDR2 SMNVEV (reference sequence). V gave up 3 bases and J gave up 6 bases, with 12 bases separating them. The CDR3 DNA is TGTGCCAGCAGTTTTCAGAGCCCAACCGAGCAGTACTTC. Protein sequence: CASSFQSPTEQYF.

The chain carries TRBV28 and TRBJ2-5; tentatively, D is TRBD1 (6 bases). The CDR3 loop spans 13 amino acids. Trimming removed 6 bases at V and 2 bases at J, with 10 bases between. Germline CDR1 reads MDHEN; CDR2 reads SYDVKM. CDR3 sequence (DNA): TGTGCCAGCAGCCGGGACACTCAAGAGACCCAGTACTTC. This codes for CASSRDTQETQYF. Complete variable domain (other parts from reference TRBV28 and TRBJ2-5): DVKVTQSSRYLVKRTGEKVFLECVQDMDHENMFWYRQDPGLGLRLIYFSYDVKMKEKGDIPEGYSVSREKKERFSLILESASTNQTSMYLCASSRDTQETQYFGPGTRLLVL.

The genes are TRBV6-1 and TRBJ2-7, with D possibly being TRBD2 (6 bases). The V and J ends lost 7 bases and 5 bases respectively, with 21 bases between them. The CDR3 spans 15 residues. Germline lookup yields CDR1 MNHNS and CDR2 SASEGT. DNA of the CDR3: TGTGCCAGCATGTGGGAGCGGAGACTAGGGAACGAGCAGTACTTC. Protein sequence: CASMWERRLGNEQYF.

The chain joins TRBV6-6 to TRBJ2-1, with a tentative D call TRBD2 (6 bases). The germline V and J ends were trimmed by 6 bases and 1 base, with 16 bases remaining between them. CDR3 length equals 16 residues. Germline V CDR1 and CDR2: MNHNY, SVGAGI (reference sequence). The CDR3 coding sequence is TGTGCCAGCAGCAACGGGGGTAGCGGTTCCTACAATGAGCAGTTCTTC. It codes for CASSNGGSGSYNEQFF.

The rearrangement links TRBV27 to TRBJ1-5, with 10 bases matching TRBD1. The CDR3 spans 17 residues. With 4 bases clipped from V and 0 bases from J, the junction kept 6 bases outside the gene matches. Germline V gene sequence: CDR1 MNHEY, CDR2 SMNVEV (reference sequence). CDR3 in amino acids: CASSSWTGGYSNQPQHF. DNA for the CDR3: TGTGCCAGCAGTTCTTGGACAGGGGGATATAGCAATCAGCCCCAGCATTTT.

This clone has more than one count but fewer than ten. This chain links TRBV5-1 with TRBJ2-7; 9 bases map to TRBD1. V shed 3 bases and J 6 bases; nucleotides not matched to a gene: 10. The CDR3 runs 15 residues. Germline CDR1 reads SGHRS; CDR2 reads YFSETQ. As DNA, the CDR3 is TGCGCCAGCAGCTCCGCCCCGGGACAGGGAATCGAGCAGTACTTC. It translates to CASSSAPGQGIEQYF.

A remark on this clone: An end of the junction differs from the germline gene, which may be a read error. The chain uses TRBV5-1 and TRBJ1-4, with D unresolved. The germline V gene has CDR1 SGHRS and CDR2 YFSETQ. This CDR3 comprises 14 residues. CDR3: CASSLVATNEKLLF. Here the CDR3 DNA reads TGCGCCAGCAGCTTGGTCGCAACTAATGAAAAACTGCTTTTT.